Each of the 19 T cell receptor beta chains below was sequenced from the same sample in a study of PD-1 blockade in classical Hodgkin lymphoma (dated by TCRdb to the early 2020s). The intended sense of this specimen's time point label: cycle 2 day 1 (C2D1) of nivolumab. All trial patients had relapsed after autologous stem cell transplantation, with cohorts A, B and C differing in prior brentuximab vedotin exposure. The library was built by means of the immunoSEQ multiplex PCR assay. Here the immuneACCESS table is served through TCRdb, limited to in-frame sequences with V and J called. Missing clones are a known gap in these copies; in checked studies unresolved V genes cover under half, and the rest lacks a known reason. The sample data list 50,000 to 65,000 clones, and 91% of these were observed just once. The ten most abundant clones make up around 9.3% of the sample. Source: peripheral blood mononuclear cells (PBMCs), taken before the second cycle of nivolumab. These receptors were obtained from a human donor with classical Hodgkin lymphoma.

This clone was recorded a few times. The chain recombines TRBV7-9 with TRBJ1-1; D uncertain. V was shortened by 4 bases and J by 3 bases, with 12 bases between the two germline ends. The length of the CDR3 is 14 residues. Germline V gene lookup returns CDR1 SEHNR and CDR2 FQNEAQ (reference sequence). Here the CDR3 DNA reads TGTGCCAGCAGCTCCCCGCTCCGGGACACTGAAGCTTTCTTT. It yields the protein CASSSPLRDTEAFF. Together with reference TRBV7-9 and TRBJ1-1, the CDR3 gives the full variable domain: DTGVSQNPRHKITKRGQNVTFRCDPISEHNRLYWYRQTLGQGPEFLTYFQNEAQLEKSRLLSDRFSAERPKGSFSTLEIQRTEQGDSAMYLCASSSPLRDTEAFFGQGTRLTVV.

Only one count was recorded for this clone. The J gene is TRBJ2-7, the V gene TRBV7-9; D might be TRBD1 or TRBD2, each matching 6 bases. This CDR3 region has 12 residues. Germline CDR1 SEHNR, CDR2 FQNEAQ (reference sequence). Trimming pared 4 bases from V and 6 bases from J, leaving 10 bases between. The CDR3 sequence is CASSSKGGEQYF. The CDR3, as DNA: TGTGCCAGCAGCTCCAAGGGGGGCGAGCAGTACTTC. Complete variable domain (other parts from reference TRBV7-9 and TRBJ2-7): DTGVSQNPRHKITKRGQNVTFRCDPISEHNRLYWYRQTLGQGPEFLTYFQNEAQLEKSRLLSDRFSAERPKGSFSTLEIQRTEQGDSAMYLCASSSKGGEQYFGPGTRLTVT.

A single count supports this clone. The chain uses TRBV23-1 and TRBJ2-5; maybe TRBD2 (6 bases). TRBV23-1 is noted as an ORF with a role that remains uncertain. V was pared by 0 bases and J by 5 bases, with 13 bases between. CDR3 size: 15 residues. The CDR3 sequence: CASSQSAPGEETQYF. CDR3 nucleotides: TGCGCCAGCAGTCAATCGGCCCCGGGAGAGGAGACCCAGTACTTC.

The chain is built from TRBV7-9 and TRBJ2-2, with D perhaps matching TRBD2 (6 bases). CDR3 length: 16 residues. The germline V gene has CDR1 SEHNR and CDR2 FQNEAQ (reference sequence). V lost 5 bases to trimming and J lost 1 base, with 14 bases between them. In nucleotides, the CDR3 is TGTGCCAGCAGCACCGGGACGGGGGAGAACACCGGGGAGCTGTTTTTT. It codes for CASSTGTGENTGELFF.

The chain carries TRBV2 and TRBJ2-2, with 9 bases fitting TRBD2. The CDR3 has 15 amino acids. Germline CDR1 is SNHLY and CDR2 is FYNNEI. V gave up 4 bases and J gave up 7 bases; unmatched junction bases: 7. The CDR3 DNA sequence: TGTGCCAGCAGTGGATCGGCGGGAGGGAACGGGGAGCTGTTTTTT. Protein product: CASSGSAGGNGELFF.

CDR3 sequence (DNA): TGTGCCATCAGTCCGGGACAGGTCACCTACGAGCAGTACTTC. Protein: CAISPGQVTYEQYF. This sequence joins TRBV10-3 and TRBJ2-7; 8 bases align to TRBD1. The V gene's germline CDR1 is ENHRY and CDR2 SYGVKD. There are 14 residues in the CDR3. J lost 2 bases, V lost 5 bases, and 5 bases had no gene match.

The chain has TRBV29-1 and TRBJ2-7, with D uncertain. From germline, CDR1 is SQVTM and CDR2 ANQGSEA. Trimming took off 6 bases at V and 2 bases at J, with 14 bases between the two ends. CDR3 length: 13 residues. The CDR3 spells CSVCQTDTYEQYF. In DNA, the CDR3 is TGCAGCGTCTGCCAGACCGATACCTACGAGCAGTACTTC.

The chain recombines TRBV19 with TRBJ1-1; D unresolved. This CDR3 region has 13 residues. Between the trimmed V and J ends, which lost 3 bases and 3 bases, there was a span of 8 bases. The V gene's germline CDR1 is LNHDA and CDR2 SQIVND (reference sequence). The CDR3 is CASSITLYTEAFF. CDR3 sequence (DNA): TGTGCCAGTAGTATTACCTTATACACTGAAGCTTTCTTT.

The J gene is TRBJ2-1, the V gene TRBV11-2, with 10 bases identical to TRBD1. In germline, CDR1 is SGHAT, CDR2 FQNNGV. The CDR3 is made up of 15 amino acids. Trimming took 3 bases from V and 8 from J; bases not matched to a gene: 7. This CDR3 reads CASSFTGTGDDEQFF. CDR3 bases: TGTGCCAGCAGCTTTACCGGGACAGGGGATGATGAGCAGTTCTTC.

The chain couples TRBV30 to TRBJ2-7, with D possibly TRBD1 on 5 matching bases. V lost 0 bases, J lost 5 bases, and 8 bases lay in between. The CDR3 runs to 12 residues. Germline lookup yields CDR1 GTSNPN and CDR2 SVGIG (reference sequence). The CDR3 is CAWSVDSNEQYF. Written as DNA, the CDR3 is TGTGCCTGGAGTGTTGACAGCAACGAGCAGTACTTC.

This rearrangement joins TRBV27 to TRBJ1-5; maybe TRBD1 (5 bases). The V end was cut by 4 bases, the J end by 5 bases, with 24 bases between. Germline assignment: CDR1 MNHEY and CDR2 SMNVEV (reference sequence). The CDR3 spans 18 residues. The CDR3 loop is CASSSSYYPTDSYQPQHF. The CDR3 coding sequence is TGTGCCAGCAGTTCCTCTTACTATCCGACAGACAGCTATCAGCCCCAGCATTTT.

The chain is built from TRBV10-3 and TRBJ2-5, with 7 bases matching TRBD2. This CDR3 region has 15 residues. With V trimmed by 4 bases and J by 0 bases, 5 bases remained unmatched. Germline V CDR1 and CDR2: ENHRY, SYGVKD. For the CDR3, the DNA is TGTGCCATCAGTGGTTCGCTAGCGGACCAAGAGACCCAGTACTTC. Protein product: CAISGSLADQETQYF.

This chain connects TRBV6-5 to TRBJ2-1, with 7 bases matching TRBD2. J was trimmed by 3 bases and V by 1 base; bases with no gene match: 3. This CDR3 is 15 amino acids long. From germline, CDR1 is MNHEY and CDR2 SVGAGI. The CDR3 spells CASSYWGGDYNEQFF. CDR3 nucleotides: TGTGCCAGCAGTTACTGGGGGGGGGACTACAATGAGCAGTTCTTC.

V and J are TRBV6-5 and TRBJ2-7; no clear D gene. V dropped 2 bases and J dropped 2 bases, with 10 bases sitting between them. This CDR3 is built from 14 residues. Germline CDR1 is MNHEY and CDR2 is SVGAGI. The CDR3: CASSYGIGAYEQYF. CDR3 nucleotide sequence: TGTGCCAGCAGTTACGGGATTGGGGCCTACGAGCAGTACTTC.

The chain employs TRBV5-8 and TRBJ2-2; 7 positions agree with TRBD1. The CDR3 contains 16 residues. The trim removed 4 bases at V and 0 bases at J, leaving 6 bases unmatched. CDR1 is SGHTS and CDR2 is YDEGEE in the germline V gene. CDR3 sequence reads: CASSPRQGANTGELFF. For the CDR3, the DNA is TGTGCCAGCAGCCCGAGACAGGGCGCGAACACCGGGGAGCTGTTTTTT.

This clone was seen more than once but under ten times. The V gene is TRBV2, the J gene TRBJ1-3; D is ambiguous. V was shortened by 0 bases and J by 0 bases, with 12 bases between the two germline ends. Germline assignment: CDR1 SNHLY and CDR2 FYNNEI. CDR3 length: 17 residues. The CDR3 DNA reads TGTGCCAGCAGTGAAGCTGGCAGCTGGAACTCTGGAAACACCATATATTTT. Its protein is CASSEAGSWNSGNTIYF.

This clone was observed once. The V and J genes are TRBV5-1 and TRBJ2-2, with a possible D match to TRBD1 (6 bases). The V end was cut by 4 bases, the J end by 4 bases, with 20 bases between. The length of the CDR3 is 17 residues. Germline CDR1 and CDR2: SGHRS and YFSETQ. CDR3 sequence reads: CASSLRTADYLTGELFF. CDR3 coding DNA: TGCGCCAGCAGCCTAAGGACAGCTGATTACCTCACCGGGGAGCTGTTTTTT.

The chain uses TRBV2 and TRBJ2-1; 12 bases are a match to TRBD2. J was trimmed by 8 bases and V by 6 bases; bases with no gene match: 5. The CDR3 extends over 14 amino acids. CDR1 SNHLY and CDR2 FYNNEI come from the germline V gene. In DNA form, the CDR3 reads TGTGCCAGCAGGCTAGCGGGGGGGCGGTATGAGCAGTTCTTC. Its translation is CASRLAGGRYEQFF.

The chain is built from TRBV13 and TRBJ2-1; TRBD2 matches at 9 bases. Trimming cost V 1 base and J 1 base; bases outside gene matches: 2. Germline CDR1 and CDR2: PRHDT and FYEKMQ (reference sequence). The CDR3 runs to 16 residues. The CDR3 sequence: CASSLVTSGSYNEQFF. The CDR3 nucleotides read TGTGCCAGCAGCTTAGTTACTAGCGGGTCCTACAATGAGCAGTTCTTC.